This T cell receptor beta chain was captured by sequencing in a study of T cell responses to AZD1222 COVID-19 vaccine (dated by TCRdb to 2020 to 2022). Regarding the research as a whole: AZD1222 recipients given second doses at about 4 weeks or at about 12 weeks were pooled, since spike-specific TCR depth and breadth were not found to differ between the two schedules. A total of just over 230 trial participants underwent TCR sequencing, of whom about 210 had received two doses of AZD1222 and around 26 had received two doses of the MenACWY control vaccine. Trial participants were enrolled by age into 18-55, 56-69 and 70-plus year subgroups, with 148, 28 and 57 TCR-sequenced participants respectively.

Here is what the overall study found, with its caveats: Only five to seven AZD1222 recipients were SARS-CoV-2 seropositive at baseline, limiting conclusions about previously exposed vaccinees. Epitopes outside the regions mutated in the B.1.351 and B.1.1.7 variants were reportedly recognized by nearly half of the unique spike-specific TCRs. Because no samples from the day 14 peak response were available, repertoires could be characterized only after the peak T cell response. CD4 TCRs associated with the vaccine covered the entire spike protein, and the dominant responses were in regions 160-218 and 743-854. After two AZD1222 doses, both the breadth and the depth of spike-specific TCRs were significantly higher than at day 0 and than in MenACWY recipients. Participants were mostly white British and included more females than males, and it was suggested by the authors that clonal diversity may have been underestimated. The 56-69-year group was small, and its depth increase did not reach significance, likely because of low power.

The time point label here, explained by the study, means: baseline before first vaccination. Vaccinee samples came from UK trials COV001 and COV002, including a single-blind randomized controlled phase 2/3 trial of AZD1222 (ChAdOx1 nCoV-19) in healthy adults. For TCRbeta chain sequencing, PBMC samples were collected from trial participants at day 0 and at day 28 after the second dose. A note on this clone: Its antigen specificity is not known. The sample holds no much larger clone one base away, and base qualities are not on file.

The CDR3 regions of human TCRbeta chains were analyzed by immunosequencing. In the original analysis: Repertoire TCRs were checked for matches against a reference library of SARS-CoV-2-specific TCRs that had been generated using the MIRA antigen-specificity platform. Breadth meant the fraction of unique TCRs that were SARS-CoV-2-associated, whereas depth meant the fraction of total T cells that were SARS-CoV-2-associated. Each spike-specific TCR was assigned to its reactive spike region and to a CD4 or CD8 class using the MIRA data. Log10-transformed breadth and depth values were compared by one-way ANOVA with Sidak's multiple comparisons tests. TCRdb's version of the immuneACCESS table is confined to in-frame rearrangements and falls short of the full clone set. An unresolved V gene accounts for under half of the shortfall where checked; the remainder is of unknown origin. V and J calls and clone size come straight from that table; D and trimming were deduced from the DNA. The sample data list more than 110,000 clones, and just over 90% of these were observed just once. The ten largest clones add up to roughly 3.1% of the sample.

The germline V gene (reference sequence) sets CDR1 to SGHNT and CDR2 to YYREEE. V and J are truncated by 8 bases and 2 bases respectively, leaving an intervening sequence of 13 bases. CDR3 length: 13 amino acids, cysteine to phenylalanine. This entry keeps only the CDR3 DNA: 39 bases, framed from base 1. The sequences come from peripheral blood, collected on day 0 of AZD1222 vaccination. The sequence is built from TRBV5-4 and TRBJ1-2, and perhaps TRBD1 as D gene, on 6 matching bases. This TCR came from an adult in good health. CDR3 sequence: CASLSDRNYGYTF. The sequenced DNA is TGTGCCAGTCTCTCGGACAGAAACTATGGCTACACCTTC.